The T cell receptor (beta chain) described here comes from a study of blood T cell repertoires in COVID-19. Turning to the study itself: PBMCs, B-cell-depleted T cells, or T cells provided the cDNA or gDNA that made up the material.

Study processing details: Amplifying reference gene primers gave estimates of nucleated cell counts. Using immunoSEQ multiplex PCR, the repertoire was profiled, and TCRdb retains in-frame clones only, with some absent. The V and J calls and clone size were taken over from that table, and D and trimming were inferred from the DNA. The sample has 150,000 to 200,000 clones, about 81% seen once. CDR3 length: 19 amino acids. V lost 5 bases to trimming and J lost 0 bases; unmatched junction nucleotides: 18. The source is a woman over 75 with COVID-19, enrolled during active disease. The sample was peripheral blood. The rearrangement links TRBV5-3 to TRBJ2-3, with TRBD2 matching over 7 bases. TRBV5-3 is placed among ORFs of uncertain function. This CDR3 is CARRGLNGRPTNSTDTQYF. The CDR3 region has the DNA TGTGCCAGAAGGGGGTTAAACGGGAGGCCAACAAATAGCACAGATACGCAGTATTTT.